This T cell receptor beta chain originates from a study of T cell responses to AZD1222 COVID-19 vaccine. Clones were sequenced by immunoSEQ multiplex PCR, and TCRdb holds only the in-frame ones, with some missing. The profile shows roughly 160,000 clones, roughly 92% of them singletons. Germline trimming cut 4 bases from V and 7 bases from J; bases unmatched to any gene: 7. Looked up from germline, CDR1 is SGHNT and CDR2 is YYREEE (reference sequence). CDR3 length equals 15 residues. The chain couples TRBV5-4 to TRBJ2-1, with 11 bases identical to TRBD2. The TCR sequence derives from an adult in good health. Sequencing was performed on peripheral blood, taken on day 0 of AZD1222 vaccination. CDR3: CASSPTSGKGNEQFF. In DNA form, the CDR3 reads TGTGCCAGCAGCCCGACTAGCGGGAAAGGGAATGAGCAGTTCTTC.